This TCR beta chain was identified in a study of blood T cell repertoires in COVID-19. V shed 5 bases and J 4 bases; nucleotides not matched to a gene: 1. The CDR3 is 14 amino acids. CDR1 is SGHAT, CDR2 FQDESV, per germline (reference sequence). TCRdb's copy holds only in-frame clones and misses some; the assay was immunoSEQ multiplex PCR. This sample has roughly 50,000 clones, with roughly 79% found just once. This clonotype originated in an older woman with acute or convalescent COVID-19. This chain joins TRBV11-1 and TRBJ2-2; 10 nucleotides line up with TRBD1. Sequenced input: peripheral blood. CDR3 protein: CASSGQGGTGELFF. CDR3 nucleotides: TGTGCCAGCAGCGGACAGGGGGGCACCGGGGAGCTGTTTTTT.